The clone carrying this TCR beta chain was seen many times. The sample comes from a study of T cells in Graves' hyperthyroidism and ophthalmopathy. Amplification targeted TCR beta CDR3 regions from RNA transcripts. First-round RT-PCR of the TCR CDR3 relied on the HTBI primer set. TCRdb fed the multiplex PCR reads into MiXCR, producing one record per CDR3 protein. The sample holds fewer than 400,000 distinct CDR3 sequences; roughly 25% are singletons and the top ten take less than 75%. The CDR3 length is 14 residues. V was pared by 0 bases and J by 6 bases, with 3 bases of the junction left unmatched. Germline CDR1 is SGHRS and CDR2 is YFSETQ. Recently diagnosed hyperthyroidism of less than 2 months' duration affected patients aged 18 to 65.

This TCR came from a man aged 45-65 years with Graves' hyperthyroidism. This sequence joins TRBV5-1 and TRBJ2-1, with 7 bases matching TRBD2. The specimen sequenced was blood. The chain's CDR3 is CASSLVPSGNEQFF. In nucleotides, the CDR3 is TGCGCCAGCAGCTTGGTGCCTAGCGGCAATGAGCAGTTCTTC.